The next 5 T cell receptor beta chains were all read from a single sample in a study of regulatory T cells in long-lasting Graves disease. The authors built TCR beta libraries using iRepertoire HTBI primers and Arm-PCR of CDR3 regions. TCRdb re-derived calls from the multiplex PCR reads in MiXCR, one entry per CDR3 protein. The sample holds around 500,000 distinct CDR3 sequences; roughly 20% are singletons and the top ten take over 7.5%. Time point denoted: persistent/refractory GD, antithyroid drugs over 5 years with positive TRAb. From RNA extracted from PBMCs, the TCR library was made. The sample consisted of peripheral blood mononuclear cells (PBMCs), taken when the disease was refractory, from a patient treated with antithyroid drugs. The receptor set was obtained from a female donor with Graves disease.

At least ten counts were recorded for this clonotype. The V and J genes are TRBV27 and TRBJ2-2; 7 nucleotides agree with TRBD2. V lost 4 bases and J lost 7; bases outside the gene matches: 6. The germline CDR1 and CDR2 sequences are MNHEY and SMNVEV (reference sequence). This CDR3 has 14 residues. The CDR3 here is CASSYGAGFGELFF. In DNA, the CDR3 is TGTGCCAGCAGTTACGGAGCGGGATTCGGGGAGCTGTTTTTT.

The chain combines TRBV20-1 with TRBJ1-2, with TRBD1 as a possible D gene (5 bases). This CDR3 region has 12 residues. V gave up 7 bases and J gave up 9 bases, with 18 bases separating them. Looked up from germline, CDR1 is DFQATT and CDR2 is SNEGSKA (reference sequence). The CDR3: CSGPEGVWRYTF. The CDR3 bases are TGCAGTGGCCCGGAAGGGGTTTGGCGCTACACCTTC.

This clonotype appeared many times. The V and J genes are TRBV2 and TRBJ1-2; D is possibly TRBD1 (5 bases). Germline assignment: CDR1 SNHLY and CDR2 FYNNEI. Trimming cost V 4 bases and J 1 base, with 16 bases left between them. There are 16 residues in the CDR3. CDR3 bases: TGTGCCAGCAGTGGGCCGGACAACCTAGTTAACTATGGCTACACCTTC. Protein product: CASSGPDNLVNYGYTF.

This chain joins TRBV24-1 and TRBJ2-7; D unresolved. Germline V gene lookup returns CDR1 KGHDR and CDR2 SFDVKD. CDR3 size: 14 residues. Between the trimmed V and J ends, which lost 2 bases and 0 bases, there was a span of 7 bases. CDR3 in amino acids: CATSDSSPSYEQYF. CDR3 bases: TGTGCCACCAGTGATTCAAGTCCCTCCTACGAGCAGTACTTC.

In its sample, this clonotype was seen many times. The genes are TRBV28 and TRBJ1-1, with unresolved D. V dropped 1 base and J dropped 4 bases, with 10 bases sitting between them. The CDR3 sequence is 14 residues long. Germline V gene sequence: CDR1 MDHEN, CDR2 SYDVKM. The CDR3 nucleotides read TGTGCCAGCAGTTTATCCGGCTTTGGCACTGAAGCTTTCTTT. Translation gives CASSLSGFGTEAFF.